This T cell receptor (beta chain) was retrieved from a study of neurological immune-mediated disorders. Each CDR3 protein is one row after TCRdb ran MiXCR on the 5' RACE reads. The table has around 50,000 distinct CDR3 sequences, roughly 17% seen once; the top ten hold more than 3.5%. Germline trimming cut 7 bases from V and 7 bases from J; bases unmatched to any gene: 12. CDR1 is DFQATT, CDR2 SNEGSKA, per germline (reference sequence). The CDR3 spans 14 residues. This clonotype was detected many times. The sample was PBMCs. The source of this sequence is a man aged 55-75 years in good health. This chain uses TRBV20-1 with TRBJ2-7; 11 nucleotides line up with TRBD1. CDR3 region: CSVETGTGGGEQYF. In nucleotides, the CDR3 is TGCAGTGTCGAAACCGGGACAGGGGGAGGTGAGCAGTACTTC.